Following are 16 T cell receptor beta chains from one sample sequenced in a study of blood T cells in healthy people across ages. A second 7 to 11 cycle PCR used barcoded and J-beta primers. TCRdb itself ran the 5' RACE reads through MiXCR, one entry per CDR3 protein. The table lists 800,000 to 950,000 distinct CDR3 sequences, about 27% of them singletons, with roughly 10% in the top ten. These sequences were also reported in another study, on T cells of mothers and their children.

Sequencing used blood. These receptors were obtained from a middle-aged woman in good health.

This clonotype was observed a handful of times. The J gene is TRBJ2-4, the V gene TRBV7-2; 7 positions match TRBD1. This CDR3 contains 13 residues. Germline CDR1 reads SGHTA; CDR2 reads FQGNSA. Losses at the gene ends were 0 bases for V and 14 bases for J; bases not matched to a gene: 7. CDR3 loop: CASSLAQGDLKYF. CDR3 coding DNA: TGTGCCAGCAGCTTAGCTCAGGGGGATCTAAAGTACTTC.

This clonotype has only a few counts. The chain uses TRBV7-9 and TRBJ2-1; D unresolved. The V gene's germline CDR1 is SEHNR and CDR2 FQNEAQ (reference sequence). The germline V and J ends were trimmed by 7 bases and 0 bases, with 10 bases remaining between them. The CDR3 has 14 amino acids. In DNA, the CDR3 is TGTGCCAGCAATGGCTTTGGCTCCTACAATGAGCAGTTCTTC. This sequence encodes CASNGFGSYNEQFF.

The CDR3 loop reads CATSDPRGAGGYTF. CDR3 bases: TGTGCCACCAGTGACCCGAGGGGGGCTGGAGGCTACACCTTC. The chain uses TRBV24-1 and TRBJ1-2; tentatively, D is TRBD1 (6 bases). Trimming left V 4 bases short and J 8 bases short, with 16 bases between. The CDR3 spans 14 residues. Germline V CDR1 and CDR2: KGHDR, SFDVKD.

This clonotype was found many times. The J gene is TRBJ2-7, the V gene TRBV6-1; D might be TRBD2 (5 bases). CDR1 and CDR2 (germline): MNHNS, SASEGT. The length of the CDR3 is 14 residues. V was clipped by 3 bases and J by 0 bases, with 9 bases between them. The CDR3 spells CASSDIGDSYEQYF. In nucleotides, the CDR3 is TGTGCCAGCAGTGATATCGGGGACTCCTACGAGCAGTACTTC.

Concerning this clonotype itself: Likely a read error: the CDR3 ends without its conserved phenylalanine or tryptophan. The CDR3 protein is CASSWDRLAGANVLTV. The CDR3 DNA sequence: TGTGCCAGCAGCTGGGACCGGCTAGCTGGGGCCAACGTCCTGACTGTC. The chain couples TRBV7-2 to TRBJ2-6; TRBD1 or TRBD2 may be the D gene (5 bases each). Germline-derived CDR1 and CDR2 are SGHTA and FQGNSA. CDR3 size: 16 residues. V lost 4 bases to trimming and J lost 2 bases, with 12 bases between them.

This clonotype was detected a few times. The V gene is TRBV9, the J gene TRBJ2-1; maybe TRBD1 (7 bases). Germline CDR1 and CDR2: SGDLS and YYNGEE. Trimming left V 4 bases short and J 2 bases short, with 16 bases between. The CDR3 loop spans 16 amino acids. CDR3 sequence: CASSSSGDRTYNEQFF. The CDR3 DNA reads TGTGCCAGCAGCTCATCGGGGGACAGAACCTACAATGAGCAGTTCTTC.

This clonotype was seen a handful of times. The rearrangement joins TRBV4-3 to TRBJ2-1; D is possibly TRBD2 (6 bases). The CDR3 runs to 15 residues. V lost 4 bases and J lost 4, with 14 bases in between. The germline CDR1 and CDR2 sequences are LGHNA and YSLEER. CDR3 bases: TGCGCCAGCAGCCTGGGGCTGGAGGGTTACAATGAGCAGTTCTTC. It encodes CASSLGLEGYNEQFF.

As concerns this clonotype: The junction and the germline gene differ at one end; a read error may be behind it. The chain has TRBV14 and TRBJ1-1; the D is unclear. Germline loops: CDR1 SGHDN, CDR2 FVKESK. This CDR3 region has 14 residues. In nucleotides, the CDR3 is TGTGCCAGCAGCCTTGCTGGGATGAACGCTGAAGCTTTCTTT. Translating gives CASSLAGMNAEAFF.

On this clonotype itself: A much bigger clone sits one base away, suggesting this may be a read error. The CDR3 DNA is TGTGTCAGCAGTGCCGGACAGGGCGAGGAGCAGTTCTTC. It specifies CVSSAGQGEEQFF. The gene calls are TRBV2 and TRBJ2-1, with 8 bases identical to TRBD1. Per the germline V gene, CDR1 is SNHLY and CDR2 is FYNNEI. CDR3 length: 13 residues.

A few counts support this clonotype. This chain uses TRBV9 with TRBJ2-6, with 10 bases that match TRBD1. Germline values: CDR1 SGDLS, CDR2 YYNGEE. This CDR3 comprises 18 residues. J lost 4 bases, V lost 0 bases, and 7 bases had no gene match. The CDR3 here is CASSVALDRGYGANVLTF. The CDR3 nucleotides read TGTGCCAGCAGCGTAGCCTTGGACAGGGGGTACGGGGCCAACGTCCTGACTTTC.

The chain links TRBV9 to TRBJ1-2, with 7 positions matching TRBD1. J was trimmed by 0 bases and V by 2 bases; bases with no gene match: 10. Germline V gene lookup returns CDR1 SGDLS and CDR2 YYNGEE. There are 17 residues in the CDR3. The CDR3 loop is CASSVGQRIPSNYGYTF. Written as DNA, the CDR3 is TGTGCCAGCAGCGTGGGACAGAGGATCCCCTCTAACTATGGCTACACCTTC. The full variable domain, completed using reference TRBV9 and TRBJ1-2, is DSGVTQTPKHLITATGQRVTLRCSPRSGDLSVYWYQQSLDQGLQFLIQYYNGEERAKGNILERFSAQQFPDLHSELNLSSLELGDSALYFCASSVGQRIPSNYGYTFGSGTRLTVV.

This clonotype was counted between two and nine times. V is TRBV12-3 or TRBV12-4 and J is TRBJ2-7; D possibly corresponds to TRBD2 (5 bases). The CDR3 runs 15 residues. V was trimmed by 3 bases and J by 7 bases, leaving 19 bases between them. Here the CDR3 DNA reads TGTGCCAGCAGTTTTCCTACGACTAACTACAATGAGCAGTACTTC. This sequence encodes CASSFPTTNYNEQYF.

This clonotype appeared a few times. J is TRBJ2-5 and V is TRBV20-1; weak D call: TRBD2 (6 bases). There are 15 residues in the CDR3. Trimming took off 3 bases at V and 5 bases at J, with 19 bases between the two ends. Germline V gene lookup returns CDR1 DFQATT and CDR2 SNEGSKA (reference sequence). Here the CDR3 reads CSARGRLAGSETQYF. DNA for the CDR3: TGCAGTGCTAGGGGCCGGCTTGCGGGGTCGGAGACCCAGTACTTC.

V is TRBV12-3 or TRBV12-4 and J is TRBJ2-1; 8 bases fit TRBD1. J gave up 5 bases and V 3 bases, and 6 bases lay outside the gene matches. The CDR3 has 15 residues. CDR3: CASSFDRGIDNEQFF. The CDR3 bases are TGTGCCAGCAGTTTCGACAGGGGAATTGACAATGAGCAGTTCTTC.

There are a few counts of this clonotype. The gene calls are TRBV24-1 and TRBJ2-3; perhaps TRBD1 as D (6 bases). V was cut by 6 bases and J by 5 bases, with 17 bases left in between. The CDR3 is made up of 15 amino acids. Germline V gives CDR1 KGHDR, CDR2 SFDVKD. CDR3 DNA sequence: TGTGCCACCAGTCACAGGGCAGGGGATAGAGATACGCAGTATTTT. This codes for CATSHRAGDRDTQYF.

This sequence joins TRBV2 and TRBJ1-2; TRBD1 matches 7 bases. CDR3 size: 12 residues. The V and J ends lost 6 bases and 7 bases, in that order; junction bases with no gene match: 5. Germline V gives CDR1 SNHLY, CDR2 FYNNEI. CDR3 region: CASRTGMGGYTF. The CDR3 DNA reads as TGTGCCAGCAGGACAGGGATGGGTGGCTACACCTTC. The whole variable domain, remainder taken from reference TRBV2 and TRBJ1-2, is EPEVTQTPSHQVTQMGQEVILRCVPISNHLYFYWYRQILGQKVEFLVSFYNNEISEKSEIFDDQFSVERPDGSNFTLKIRSTKLEDSAMYFCASRTGMGGYTFGSGTRLTVV.